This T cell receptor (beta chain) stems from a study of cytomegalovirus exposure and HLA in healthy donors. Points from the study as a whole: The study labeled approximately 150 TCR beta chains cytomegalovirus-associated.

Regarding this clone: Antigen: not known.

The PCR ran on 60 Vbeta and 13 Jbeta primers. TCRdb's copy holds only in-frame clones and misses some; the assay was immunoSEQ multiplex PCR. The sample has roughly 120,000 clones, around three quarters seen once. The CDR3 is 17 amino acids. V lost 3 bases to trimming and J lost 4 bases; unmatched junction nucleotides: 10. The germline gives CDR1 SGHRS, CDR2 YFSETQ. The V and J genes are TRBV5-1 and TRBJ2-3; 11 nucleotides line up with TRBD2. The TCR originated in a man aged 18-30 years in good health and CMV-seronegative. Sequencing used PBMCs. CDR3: CASSSALLAGAPDTQYF. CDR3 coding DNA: TGCGCCAGCAGCTCGGCCCTACTAGCGGGAGCCCCAGATACGCAGTATTTT.